Here is one T cell receptor (beta chain) with its context. Its binding antigen is unknown. No base quality values were provided; no much bigger clone lies one nucleotide off. This entry belongs to a study of OX40 agonist ivuxolimab in advanced cancers. Broadly, across the study: Ivuxolimab was a fully human IgG2 agonistic monoclonal antibody targeting the costimulatory receptor OX40 (CD134). The purpose of peripheral TCRbeta sequencing was to test whether ivuxolimab changed TCR sequence diversity and led to clonal T-cell expansion. Of the roughly 51 patients in dose escalation, some 20 had hepatocellular carcinoma, about 15 had melanoma, 9 had renal cell carcinoma and 9 had head and neck cancer. Intravenous ivuxolimab was administered to patients every 2 weeks at six dose levels: 0.01, 0.1, 0.3, 1.5, 3 and 10 mg/kg. Patients were allowed to have had prior anti-PD-1, anti-PD-L1 or anti-CTLA-4 therapy, and around two fifths of the dose-escalation patients had been treated with checkpoint inhibitors. In the dose-escalation cohort, roughly 80% of patients were male, and the mean age was approximately 64 years, with a range of roughly 20 to 79. The paper reports the monotherapy dose-escalation portion (N of about 54 patients) of the phase I ivuxolimab trial. Three dose-escalation patients achieved partial responses, one with hepatocellular carcinoma and two with cutaneous melanoma. The full study reports these points: At doses of 0.1 to 3.0 mg/kg, clonal expansion of both CD4+ and CD8+ blood T cells was observed from baseline to week 6. The antigen specificity of the clonally expanded peripheral T cells was not determined. Low levels of normalized T-cell clonal expansion were also seen in some nonresponding patients. In the 0.1-3.0 mg/kg groups, partial responders were among the patients with the lowest normalized peripheral clonal expansion, particularly in CD8+ T cells. On average, CD8+ T cells showed more expanded clones than CD4+ T cells after ivuxolimab.

The germline V gene yields SGHRS for CDR1 and YFSETQ for CDR2. The CDR3 spans 13 residues, from the cysteine through the phenylalanine. The DNA shown is the 39-base CDR3, in frame from base 1. A distance of 6 bases separates the germline ends of V and J, which lose 6 bases and 0 bases respectively. The trial excluded patients who had a history of autoimmune disease or who were on systemic immunosuppression. In every dose cohort, peripheral blood was drawn for TCR sequencing at baseline, cycle 4 day 1, and cycle 7 day 1. Samples came from an open-label, multicenter, first-in-human phase I dose-escalation trial of ivuxolimab. Adults with locally advanced or metastatic head and neck squamous cell, hepatocellular, melanoma or renal cell carcinoma were enrolled in the trial. Before TCR sequencing, CD4+ and CD8+ T cells were separately sorted from peripheral blood. Genomic DNA was isolated from the sorted cells so that the TCRbeta CDR3 region could be sequenced. TCRbeta CDR3 regions were sequenced using the immunoSEQ Assay. The source is immuneACCESS, and TCRdb retained only in-frame sequences with V and J called. Part of the clones is not carried over; for the studies checked, unresolved V genes explain less than half of this, and the remainder is unexplained. Present in this sample are around 39,000 clones, under 85% of which were seen just once. The ten largest clones represent approximately 10% of the sample.

The sequencing used CD4+ or CD8+ T cells sorted from blood, collected in a trial of the OX40 agonist ivuxolimab. The TCR comes from an adult with an advanced solid tumor such as melanoma, head and neck, liver or kidney cancer. The chain couples TRBV5-1 to TRBJ2-2; confidence is insufficient to name the D gene. The CDR3 in this case is CASTVANTGELFF. The sequence in DNA is TGCGCCAGCACGGTGGCGAACACCGGGGAGCTGTTTTTT.